This record concerns one T cell receptor (beta chain) sequence. The antigen remains unidentified. Expressed TCRB transcripts were sequenced after all isolated RNA was converted to cDNA. TCRdb's copy holds only in-frame clones and misses some; the assay was immunoSEQ multiplex PCR. The repertoire has around 180,000 clones, 7.8% of them found once; the top ten carry around 0.9%. The record originates from a study of beta chain features in type 1 diabetes. Notes on the study in general: Although PCR might favor shorter templates, it would do so equally in patients and controls. Shorter TCRB CDR3s, moderately but significantly so, were found in Type 1 diabetes patients in all four CD4+ subsets.

This CDR3 has 20 amino acids. Germline CDR1 reads LNHNV; CDR2 reads YYDKDF (reference sequence). Unmatched junction bases numbered 12, after V lost 1 base and J lost 3 bases. The V and J genes are TRBV15 and TRBJ2-4, with TRBD2 identical over 13 bases. This receptor was taken from a woman in her thirties or forties with type 1 diabetes. Sequenced sample: central memory CD4+ T cells from blood. The CDR3 reads CATSRGGLAGVEGNKNIQYF. The CDR3, as DNA: TGTGCCACCAGCAGAGGAGGACTAGCGGGAGTGGAGGGGAACAAAAACATTCAGTACTTC.